This is a list of T cell receptor beta chains from one sample in a study of shared clonotypes between healthy human individuals. Some clones are missing from TCRdb's copy, which holds only in-frame ones; the method was immunoSEQ multiplex PCR. The profile shows around 940,000 clones, about three quarters of them singletons. The sequenced sample consisted of memory CD4+ T cells sorted from blood. The receptors here all came from a man younger than 30 in good health. Both conserved end residues are part of each CDR3. Fields, in order: J gene, D gene, V gene, CDR3 protein. A D gene is named only where the DNA matches it firmly.

TRBJ2-5 | - | TRBV2 | CASSEWTAQETQYF
TRBJ1-1 | - | TRBV10-1 | CASSESRRGDDEAFF
TRBJ2-1 | TRBD1 | TRBV19 | CASSIVETGKNEQFF
TRBJ1-1 | - | TRBV11-2 | CASSPQGNTEAFF
TRBJ1-5 | - | TRBV28 | CASTNAAGYNQPQHF
TRBJ2-7 | TRBD1 | TRBV5-1 | CASSWTYQGASSYEQYF
TRBJ2-5 | - | TRBV6-1 | CASSGWRRLEETQYF
TRBJ2-7 | TRBD2 | TRBV7-2 | CASSLVGSLAGFYEQYF
TRBJ2-1 | TRBD2 | TRBV10-3 | CAISEGLAVGNEQFF
TRBJ1-6 | - | TRBV5-4 | CASSLARGGSYNSPLHF
TRBJ2-7 | - | TRBV4-3 | CASSQVVLLSYEQYF
TRBJ2-3 | TRBD2 | TRBV4-3 | CASSQDLLISGSTDTQYF
TRBJ2-4 | - | TRBV11-2 | CASSPQNIQYF
TRBJ2-3 | TRBD2 | TRBV5-4 | CASSLWASGGPSEYF
TRBJ1-6 | - | TRBV9 | CASSVSNSPLHF
TRBJ2-1 | TRBD2 | TRBV7-2 | CASSFLAVPFGEQFF
TRBJ1-2 | - | TRBV19 | CASSARGDGYTF
TRBJ2-1 | TRBD2 | TRBV30 | CAWTQRKGSGGINEQFF
TRBJ2-2 | - | TRBV14 | CASSQGSLHTGELFF
TRBJ1-6 | TRBD1 | TRBV6-1 | CASSGTGNNSPLHF
TRBJ2-3 | - | TRBV9 | CASSVSRDPSMGTQYF
TRBJ2-4 | - | TRBV2 | CASSDPGAIQYF
TRBJ2-3 | - | TRBV4-1 | CASSPTSRLISTDTQYF
TRBJ2-5 | - | TRBV9 | CASSVGRAGETQYF
TRBJ1-6 | - | TRBV6-1 | CASSGPLRGNSPLHF
TRBJ1-3 | - | TRBV5-6 | CASSWGPSGLAGGNTIYF
TRBJ2-3 | - | TRBV11-3 | CASSLGVVGDTDTQYF
TRBJ1-5 | - | TRBV19 | CASSMEGISNQPQHF
TRBJ2-7 | - | TRBV21-1 | CASLGWDSTYEQYF
TRBJ2-4 | - | TRBV5-1 | CASKQGDIQYF
TRBJ2-1 | - | TRBV10-3 | CAISDRAGERGQFF
TRBJ2-3 | TRBD1 | TRBV6-4 | CASSGEQGATQYF
TRBJ2-4 | - | TRBV4-3 | CASSSREVSNIQYF
TRBJ1-1 | - | TRBV4-2 | CASSRGGNTEAFF
TRBJ2-1 | - | TRBV30 | CAWVTGPYNEQFF
TRBJ2-7 | TRBD2 | TRBV28 | CASWERGGHEQYF
TRBJ1-2 | - | TRBV5-1 | CAPGNEGSQGDGYTF
TRBJ1-3 | - | TRBV18 | CASSPKQGSGNTIYF
TRBJ2-3 | TRBD2 | TRBV5-4 | CASSSIAGGGADTQYF
TRBJ2-1 | TRBD1 | TRBV7-9 | CASSLGTGGINEQFF
TRBJ2-3 | TRBD2 | TRBV7-8 | CASSLQSGGAGDTQYF
TRBJ1-1 | - | TRBV9 | CASRKGDTRDEAFF
TRBJ2-3 | TRBD2 | TRBV5-4 | CASSSPTSGSTDTQYF
TRBJ1-1 | TRBD1 | TRBV5-1 | CASSQGTGMNTEAFF
TRBJ2-7 | TRBD1 | TRBV19 | CASSMASGGKGYEQYF